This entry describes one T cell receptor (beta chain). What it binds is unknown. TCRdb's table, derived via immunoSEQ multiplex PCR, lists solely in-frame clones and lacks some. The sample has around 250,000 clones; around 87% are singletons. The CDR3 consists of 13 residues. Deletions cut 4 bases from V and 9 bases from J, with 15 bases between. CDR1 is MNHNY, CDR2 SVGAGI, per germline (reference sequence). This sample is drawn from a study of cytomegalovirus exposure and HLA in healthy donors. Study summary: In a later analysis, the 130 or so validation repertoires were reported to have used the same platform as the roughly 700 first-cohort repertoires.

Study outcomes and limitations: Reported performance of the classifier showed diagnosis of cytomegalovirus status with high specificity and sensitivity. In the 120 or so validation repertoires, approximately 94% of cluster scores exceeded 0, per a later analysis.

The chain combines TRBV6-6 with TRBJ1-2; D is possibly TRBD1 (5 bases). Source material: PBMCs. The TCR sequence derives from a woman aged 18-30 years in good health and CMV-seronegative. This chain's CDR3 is CASSSFLSGSYTF. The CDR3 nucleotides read TGTGCCAGCAGTTCCTTTCTTTCAGGGAGCTACACCTTC.